This T cell receptor (beta chain) was identified in a study of T cells after yellow fever vaccination. Study observations and caveats: Compared with primary, the secondary response was weaker and peaked at day 5, not 15. Booster samples showed a return of most primary-vaccination clones (roughly 96% CD4, about 88% CD8).

For TCR, cDNA came from 5'RACE template switching, which added a universal primer site and UMIs. In TCRdb, the 5' RACE reads were re-called with MiXCR into one record per CDR3 protein. This table has more than 350,000 distinct CDR3 sequences, around 10% appearing once. Germline-derived CDR1 and CDR2 are KGHDR and SFDVKD. J gave up 10 bases and V 4 bases, and 7 bases lay outside the gene matches. CDR3 length equals 14 residues. This clonotype has a handful of counts. Its antigen is unknown. This TCR was recovered from a man aged 18 to 29 who received the YFV17D yellow fever vaccine. The material was PBMCs, obtained on the day of the first yellow fever vaccination. V usage is TRBV24-1 and J usage is TRBJ2-1; 9 bases match TRBD1. This chain's CDR3 is CATSDKGQGQEQFF. The CDR3 DNA is TGTGCCACCAGTGACAAGGGACAGGGCCAGGAGCAGTTCTTC.